This entry concerns a single T cell receptor (beta chain). Germline loops: CDR1 SEHNR, CDR2 FQNEAQ (reference sequence). The CDR3 runs to 12 residues. V dropped 7 bases and J dropped 12; count of bases not matched to a gene: 9. This specimen comes from a study of technical replicates of blood from four donors. Produced via immunoSEQ multiplex PCR; TCRdb's table is partial and in-frame only. This table holds about 100,000 clones, approximately 96% found once. This sequence originates from a human donor in good health. The rearrangement uses TRBV7-9 and TRBJ2-1, with 7 bases fitting TRBD2. The sequenced sample was T cells isolated from PBMCs. Here the CDR3 reads CASTWGGVGQFF. CDR3 nucleotides: TGTGCCAGCACCTGGGGGGGAGTAGGGCAGTTCTTC.